These 32 T cell receptor beta chains share one sample of origin, sequenced in a study of Graves' ophthalmopathy and Graves' hyperthyroidism. The study amplified TCR beta CDR3 regions using RNA transcripts. RT-PCR with HTBI primers came first, then second-round multiplex PCR. TCRdb fed the multiplex PCR reads into MiXCR, producing one record per CDR3 protein. This sample has 400,000 to 450,000 distinct CDR3 sequences, with roughly 21% found just once. Sequenced: peripheral blood. The receptor set was obtained from a woman under 30 with stable Graves' hyperthyroidism.

This rearrangement joins TRBV28 to TRBJ2-6, with 9 bases that match TRBD1. Trimming took 6 bases from V and 2 from J; bases not matched to a gene: 14. Germline V gives CDR1 MDHEN, CDR2 SYDVKM. The CDR3 covers 19 residues. The CDR3 DNA is TGTGCCAGCAGCCGTTCCATCTTAAACAGGGGGCCTGGGGCCAACGTCCTGACTTTC. Its protein product is CASSRSILNRGPGANVLTF.

This clonotype was recorded at least ten times. This chain links TRBV20-1 with TRBJ1-1; 7 bases map to TRBD1. J was trimmed by 3 bases and V by 5 bases; bases with no gene match: 9. CDR1 is DFQATT, CDR2 SNEGSKA, per germline (reference sequence). The CDR3 loop spans 14 amino acids. Written as DNA, the CDR3 is TGCAGTGCTGACAACCGGGACAGAGACACTGAAGCTTTCTTT. As protein: CSADNRDRDTEAFF.

This clonotype has at least ten counts. The rearrangement links TRBV6-5 to TRBJ1-1; TRBD1 matches 7 bases. Trimming at V came to 1 base and at J to 4 bases, leaving 12 bases not matched to a gene. Germline V gene sequence: CDR1 MNHEY, CDR2 SVGAGI. The CDR3 loop spans 17 amino acids. The CDR3 DNA follows: TGTGCCAGCAGTTACTTCACTCGAGGAGGGGGCCCCACTGAAGCTTTCTTT. Translation: CASSYFTRGGGPTEAFF.

This clonotype was seen ten or more times. The chain recombines TRBV6-2 or TRBV6-3 with TRBJ2-5, with 8 bases that match TRBD1. Trimming at V came to 5 bases and at J to 5 bases, leaving 7 bases not matched to a gene. This CDR3 comprises 14 residues. CDR1 is MNHEY, CDR2 SVGEGT, per germline. The CDR3: CASSGWTGTETQYF. The CDR3 DNA is TGTGCCAGCAGTGGCTGGACAGGGACGGAGACCCAGTACTTC.

In its sample, this clonotype was seen many times. The chain combines TRBV6-2 or TRBV6-3 with TRBJ2-2, with D uncertain. The CDR3 runs 15 residues. Germline V gene lookup returns CDR1 MNHEY and CDR2 SVGEGT. Trimming removed 8 bases at V and 5 bases at J, with 18 bases between. CDR3 DNA: TGTGCCAGCCAGCCAGGCGCCGACCCTACCGGGGAGCTGTTTTTT. Translation gives CASQPGADPTGELFF.

This clonotype was detected many times. This chain connects TRBV6-1 to TRBJ2-5; the D gene could be TRBD1 or TRBD2 (5 bases each). Trimming left V 6 bases short and J 2 bases short, with 19 bases between. From germline, CDR1 is MNHNS and CDR2 SASEGT. The CDR3 runs 16 residues. The CDR3 DNA is TGTGCCAGCAGGGCCGGGGCAAAAGGGGCTCAAGAGACCCAGTACTTC. Translating gives CASRAGAKGAQETQYF.

This clonotype was observed at least ten times. The chain employs TRBV10-3 and TRBJ2-5, with D tentatively TRBD2 (6 bases). Per the germline V gene, CDR1 is ENHRY and CDR2 is SYGVKD. Trimming cost V 7 bases and J 3 bases, with 6 bases left between them. The CDR3 extends over 11 amino acids. The CDR3 protein is CAITSEETQYF. The DNA for the CDR3 is TGTGCCATCACTAGCGAAGAGACCCAGTACTTC.

The J gene is TRBJ1-5, the V gene TRBV12-3 or TRBV12-4; 7 nucleotides line up with TRBD1. With V trimmed by 5 bases and J by 4 bases, 5 bases remained unmatched. The CDR3 contains 14 residues. In nucleotides, the CDR3 is TGTGCCAGCAGTAAAGACAGGGCAAATCAGCCCCAGCATTTT. The encoded protein is CASSKDRANQPQHF.

This clonotype was detected ten times or more. This chain links TRBV7-6 with TRBJ1-3, with TRBD1 as a possible D gene (6 bases). Germline CDR1 and CDR2: SGHVS and FNYEAQ. The CDR3 covers 15 residues. Trimming cost V 0 bases and J 2 bases, with 8 bases left between them. CDR3 in DNA: TGTGCCAGCAGCTTAGCCAGGGGTGCTGGAAACACCATATATTTT. This sequence encodes CASSLARGAGNTIYF. Based on the CDR3 plus reference TRBV7-6 and TRBJ1-3, the full variable domain is GAGVSQSPRYKVTKRGQDVALRCDPISGHVSLYWYRQALGQGPEFLTYFNYEAQQDKSGLPNDRFSAERPEGSISTLTIQRTEQRDSAMYRCASSLARGAGNTIYFGEGSWLTVV.

This clonotype was found once. The chain combines TRBV6-4 with TRBJ1-2, with TRBD1 matching 8 bases. The CDR3 is 14 residues long. J was trimmed by 8 bases and V by 4 bases; bases with no gene match: 9. Germline CDR1 and CDR2: MRHNA and SNTAGT. DNA of the CDR3: TGTGCCAGCAGTGTTGAACAGGGGGTAGAAGGCTACACCTTC. It is translated as CASSVEQGVEGYTF.

This clonotype was seen ten or more times. The chain uses TRBV2 and TRBJ1-1; D not resolved. Germline lookup yields CDR1 SNHLY and CDR2 FYNNEI. V lost 2 bases and J 10 bases, leaving 11 bases between the germline ends. The CDR3 totals 12 residues. CDR3 coding DNA: TGTGCCAGCAGTGAAAGCAAGATCAGAGCTTTCTTT. Translated, it gives CASSESKIRAFF.

This clonotype has only a few counts. This chain connects TRBV19 to TRBJ2-5; either TRBD1 or TRBD2 may fit D (6 bases each). This CDR3 is built from 14 residues. V gave up 5 bases and J gave up 4 bases, with 14 bases separating them. Germline V gives CDR1 LNHDA, CDR2 SQIVND (reference sequence). CDR3 in DNA: TGTGCCAGTAGTGGGGGGTGGGGGCCAGAGACCCAGTACTTC. Translation: CASSGGWGPETQYF.

Many counts were recorded for this clonotype. This chain links TRBV28 with TRBJ1-1, with D possibly TRBD1 on 5 matching bases. Germline values: CDR1 MDHEN, CDR2 SYDVKM. CDR3 length: 14 amino acids. Between the trimmed V and J ends, which lost 3 bases and 2 bases, there was a span of 10 bases. The DNA of the CDR3 is TGTGCCAGCAGTTTTAGGGGATTCAACACTGAAGCTTTCTTT. Protein: CASSFRGFNTEAFF.

This rearrangement joins TRBV27 to TRBJ1-5, with a possible D match to TRBD1 (5 bases). V was clipped by 5 bases and J by 2 bases, with 13 bases between them. CDR3 length: 15 amino acids. The V gene's germline CDR1 is MNHEY and CDR2 SMNVEV (reference sequence). CDR3 in amino acids: CASSPYSGGNQPQHF. The CDR3 DNA is TGTGCCAGCAGTCCCTACTCGGGGGGCAATCAGCCCCAGCATTTT.

This clonotype came up many times. The rearrangement uses TRBV20-1 and TRBJ2-7, with 8 nucleotides matching TRBD1. Germline CDR1 is DFQATT and CDR2 is SNEGSKA (reference sequence). This CDR3 is built from 15 residues. J was trimmed by 7 bases and V by 0 bases; bases with no gene match: 11. DNA of the CDR3: TGCAGTGCTAGAGACCCCCGGACAGGGCTCGGTGAGCAGTACTTC. Its translation: CSARDPRTGLGEQYF.

The chain's CDR3 is CASSVGVQLETQYF. The CDR3 DNA reads TGTGCCAGCAGCGTAGGGGTCCAGCTTGAGACCCAGTACTTC. The genes are TRBV9 and TRBJ2-5; no clear D gene. Trimming took off 0 bases at V and 5 bases at J, with 11 bases between the two ends. The germline V gene encodes CDR1 SGDLS and CDR2 YYNGEE. This CDR3 has 14 residues.

This clonotype was counted many times. This chain joins TRBV20-1 and TRBJ2-2; a possible D gene is TRBD2 (5 bases). V shed 4 bases and J shed 0 bases, with 18 bases lying between them. Germline CDR1 DFQATT, CDR2 SNEGSKA (reference sequence). This CDR3 has 17 residues. For the CDR3, the DNA is TGCAGTGCTATGTCGACTCAAGCGGTCGCGAACACCGGGGAGCTGTTTTTT. This gives the protein CSAMSTQAVANTGELFF.

V usage is TRBV28 and J usage is TRBJ1-2; D remains ambiguous. Germline CDR1 and CDR2: MDHEN and SYDVKM. V dropped 11 bases and J dropped 8 bases, with 12 bases sitting between them. The CDR3 extends over 10 amino acids. CDR3 region: CAVEGRGYTF. The CDR3 nucleotides are TGTGCCGTAGAAGGGAGAGGCTACACCTTC.

V gene TRBV12-3 or TRBV12-4 combines with J gene TRBJ1-1; a weak D match, TRBD1 (6 bases). Trimming stripped 7 bases from V and 7 bases from J, with 10 bases between. The CDR3 is 11 amino acids. The CDR3 spells CASTRGGEAFF. CDR3 sequence (DNA): TGTGCCAGCACACGAGGGGGTGAAGCTTTCTTT.

This clonotype was found many times. This chain connects TRBV12-3 or TRBV12-4 to TRBJ1-5; D remains ambiguous. Trimming pared 6 bases from V and 3 bases from J, leaving 18 bases between. This CDR3 comprises 16 residues. The CDR3 bases are TGTGCCAGCAGCAGTTTACCTCCAGGATTCAATCAGCCCCAGCATTTT. Its translation: CASSSLPPGFNQPQHF.

This clonotype was counted only a few times. The rearrangement joins TRBV5-4 to TRBJ1-1; a weak D match, TRBD1 (5 bases). Germline CDR1 is SGHNT and CDR2 is YYREEE (reference sequence). This CDR3 region has 14 residues. The germline V and J ends were trimmed by 2 bases and 2 bases, with 10 bases remaining between them. CDR3 DNA: TGTGCCAGCAGCTTAGAGGGGATTAACACTGAAGCTTTCTTT. It encodes CASSLEGINTEAFF.

Worth noting for this clonotype: A read error is possible here, since a much larger clone lies one base away. The rearrangement joins TRBV6-2 or TRBV6-3 to TRBJ2-6; TRBD1 agrees at 9 bases. CDR3 length: 16 residues. Per germline, CDR1 MNHEY and CDR2 SVGEGT. J lost 0 bases, V lost 10 bases, and 7 bases had no gene match. The chain's CDR3 is CATGTGIISGANVLTF. The DNA for the CDR3 is TGTGCCACCGGGACAGGGATCATCTCTGGGGCCAACGTCCTGACTTTC.

This clonotype occurred many times. V gene TRBV12-3 or TRBV12-4 combines with J gene TRBJ2-7; D call uncertain. Trimming took off 4 bases at V and 0 bases at J, with 7 bases between the two ends. The CDR3 length is 13 residues. CDR3 coding DNA: TGTGCCAGCAGTTCCCCCCTCTCCTACGAGCAGTACTTC. Translation: CASSSPLSYEQYF.

This clonotype was detected ten times or more. V is TRBV2 and J is TRBJ1-5, with 7 bases fitting TRBD1. V lost 9 bases, J lost 3 bases, and 8 bases stayed unmatched. Germline CDR1 reads SNHLY; CDR2 reads FYNNEI. CDR3 length equals 14 residues. CDR3 nucleotide sequence: TGTGCCAGTAAGACCGGGACAGACAATCAGCCCCAGCATTTT. Translated, it gives CASKTGTDNQPQHF.

This clonotype was picked up many times. The V call is TRBV6-4, the J call TRBJ1-6; D call uncertain. V lost 8 bases, J lost 6 bases, and 14 bases lay in between. The CDR3 contains 14 residues. Looked up from germline, CDR1 is MRHNA and CDR2 is SNTAGT. Written as DNA, the CDR3 is TGTGCCAGCGGGCAGGACCTTGGTAATTCACCCCTCCACTTT. This codes for CASGQDLGNSPLHF.

This clonotype was found many times. The rearrangement joins TRBV7-2 to TRBJ1-5; TRBD1 aligns across 10 bases. Germline values: CDR1 SGHTA, CDR2 FQGNSA. V was clipped by 5 bases and J by 3 bases; unmatched bases: 4. This CDR3 contains 15 residues. The CDR3 spells CASSDRGRPNQPQHF. The CDR3 DNA reads as TGTGCCAGCAGCGACAGGGGGCGACCCAATCAGCCCCAGCATTTT. The full variable domain, with the rest looked up from reference TRBV7-2 and TRBJ1-5, is GAGVSQSPSNKVTEKGKDVELRCDPISGHTALYWYRQSLGQGLEFLIYFQGNSAPDKSGLPSDRFSAERTGGSVSTLTIQRTQQEDSAVYLCASSDRGRPNQPQHFGDGTRLSIL.

This clonotype has at least ten counts. The chain recombines TRBV28 with TRBJ1-5; D not resolved. The CDR3 covers 15 residues. Germline CDR1 and CDR2: MDHEN and SYDVKM. V lost 6 bases and J 0 bases, leaving 12 bases between the germline ends. The DNA for the CDR3 is TGTGCCAGCAGGATCAAGAGATATAGCAATCAGCCCCAGCATTTT. This codes for CASRIKRYSNQPQHF. Variable domain in full (rest from reference TRBV28 and TRBJ1-5): DVKVTQSSRYLVKRTGEKVFLECVQDMDHENMFWYRQDPGLGLRLIYFSYDVKMKEKGDIPEGYSVSREKKERFSLILESASTNQTSMYLCASRIKRYSNQPQHFGDGTRLSIL.

In its sample, this clonotype was seen a few times. In DNA form, the CDR3 reads TGTGCCAGTAGTCAAGGGTCCTCATATAATCAGCCCCAGCATTTT. Amino acid sequence: CASSQGSSYNQPQHF. The gene calls are TRBV19 and TRBJ1-5; D is uncertain. CDR1 and CDR2 from the germline V gene are LNHDA and SQIVND (reference sequence). V was clipped by 5 bases and J by 4 bases, with 15 bases between them. The CDR3 consists of 15 residues.

This clonotype was counted many times. The chain joins TRBV28 to TRBJ2-6; tentative D call: TRBD1 (5 bases). The CDR3 loop spans 15 amino acids. The germline V gene encodes CDR1 MDHEN and CDR2 SYDVKM. Trimming left V 6 bases short and J 1 base short, with 10 bases between. The CDR3 here is CASSLPGSGANVLTF. DNA for the CDR3: TGTGCCAGCAGCTTACCAGGGTCTGGGGCCAACGTCCTGACTTTC.

This clonotype was counted many times. The V and J genes are TRBV18 and TRBJ1-6; D might be TRBD1 (5 bases). The V end lost 0 bases, the J end lost 10 bases, and 10 bases lay between the germline ends. The germline CDR1 and CDR2 sequences are KGHSH and LQKENI. CDR3 length: 14 residues. The CDR3 loop reads CASSPPGRWSPLHF. DNA of the CDR3: TGTGCCAGCTCACCACCGGGACGTTGGTCACCCCTCCACTTT.

The chain employs TRBV28 and TRBJ2-7; D is perhaps TRBD2 (5 bases). Germline loops: CDR1 MDHEN, CDR2 SYDVKM. CDR3 length: 14 residues. The V gene lost 3 bases and the J gene lost 0 bases, with 9 bases spanning the gap. DNA for the CDR3: TGTGCCAGCAGTTTTGGGGAGTTCTCCTACGAGCAGTACTTC. The encoded protein is CASSFGEFSYEQYF.

The J gene is TRBJ2-5, the V gene TRBV11-2; D is unclear. Germline CDR1 and CDR2: SGHAT and FQNNGV. V lost 8 bases and J 2 bases, leaving 15 bases between the germline ends. The CDR3 is made up of 14 amino acids. As DNA, the CDR3 is TGTGCCAGCGCTCCCCCCAGACAACAAGAGACCCAGTACTTC. This gives the protein CASAPPRQQETQYF.